A single sample gave rise to the 24 T cell receptor beta chains below, sequenced in a study of T cell responses to AZD1222 COVID-19 vaccine. Sequencing was performed with immunoSEQ multiplex PCR; in TCRdb, only in-frame clones are kept and a portion is missing. The sample holds about 100,000 clones, around 89% seen once. Sequenced material: peripheral blood, taken on day 0 of AZD1222 vaccination. These receptors all stem from an adult in good health.

The rearrangement links TRBV19 to TRBJ1-2; D may be TRBD1 (6 bases). This CDR3 has 14 residues. V gave up 11 bases and J gave up 1 base, with 17 bases separating them. Per the germline V gene, CDR1 is LNHDA and CDR2 is SQIVND (reference sequence). CDR3: CAATPDSLNYGYTF. In nucleotides, the CDR3 is TGTGCCGCGACTCCGGACAGTCTTAACTATGGCTACACCTTC.

In DNA, the CDR3 is TGTGCTAGTGGTTTGGGCGGTTATAATTCACCCCTCCACTTT. Translation gives CASGLGGYNSPLHF. This chain uses TRBV12-5 with TRBJ1-6; D call uncertain. Germline loops: CDR1 LGHNT, CDR2 FRNRAP. V was clipped by 1 base and J by 4 bases, with 5 bases between them. This CDR3 has 14 amino acids.

This chain uses TRBV7-6 with TRBJ1-1; D possibly corresponds to TRBD1 (5 bases). From germline, CDR1 is SGHVS and CDR2 FNYEAQ. Trimming shortened V by 4 bases and J by 6 bases, and 15 bases separated the two germline ends. This CDR3 has 14 residues. The CDR3 DNA sequence: TGTGCCAGCAGCTCCACGGGAGGGGAGGCTGAAGCTTTCTTT. It is translated as CASSSTGGEAEAFF.

The gene calls are TRBV21-1 and TRBJ2-1; the table calls TRBD1, which could not be checked here. TRBV21-1 has pseudogene status. CDR3 length: 15 amino acids. CDR3 sequence: CASPRGPQPYNEQFF. DNA for the CDR3: TGTGCCAGCCCCAGGGGGCCGCAACCGTACAATGAGCAGTTCTTC.

The V call is TRBV27, the J call TRBJ1-2, with 10 bases that match TRBD1. The length of the CDR3 is 16 residues. Trimming at V came to 1 base and at J to 2 bases, leaving 4 bases not matched to a gene. Germline CDR1 is MNHEY and CDR2 is SMNVEV (reference sequence). The CDR3 reads CASSLYRTGGNYGYTF. CDR3 nucleotide sequence: TGTGCCAGCAGTTTATACCGGACAGGGGGGAACTATGGCTACACCTTC.

The chain uses TRBV5-1 and TRBJ2-6; 7 nucleotides agree with TRBD2. In germline, CDR1 is SGHRS, CDR2 YFSETQ. This CDR3 spans 13 amino acids. The V segment lost 7 bases and the J segment 3 bases; nucleotides outside the gene matches: 1. The CDR3 region has the DNA TGCGCCAGCGGGAGGGATGGGGCCAACGTCCTGACTTTC. Its protein is CASGRDGANVLTF.

This clone came up once. This chain joins TRBV5-4 and TRBJ2-3; D possibly corresponds to TRBD2 (6 bases). V dropped 5 bases and J dropped 2 bases, with 21 bases sitting between them. The CDR3 spans 17 residues. In germline, CDR1 is SGHNT, CDR2 YYREEE (reference sequence). The CDR3 protein is CASRPAGGSQSTDTQYF. CDR3 sequence (DNA): TGTGCCAGCAGGCCCGCCGGGGGTTCCCAATCCACAGATACGCAGTATTTT.

J is TRBJ2-7 and V is TRBV18, with 11 nucleotides matching TRBD2. This CDR3 contains 16 residues. V dropped 4 bases and J dropped 0; count of bases not matched to a gene: 5. Germline V gene data show CDR1 as KGHSH and CDR2 as LQKENI. The CDR3 DNA reads TGTGCCAGCTCACGCGCGACTAGCGGGGTCTCCTACGAGCAGTACTTC. This codes for CASSRATSGVSYEQYF.

The genes are TRBV9 and TRBJ2-2; TRBD1 aligns across 7 bases. CDR3 length: 13 amino acids. The V gene's germline CDR1 is SGDLS and CDR2 YYNGEE. The V gene end was trimmed by 4 bases and the J gene end by 6 bases; junction bases not matched to a gene: 3. CDR3 sequence: CASSNQGAGELFF. DNA of the CDR3: TGTGCCAGCAGCAACCAGGGGGCCGGGGAGCTGTTTTTT.

This clone was observed a handful of times. The chain has TRBV5-6 and TRBJ2-5; either TRBD1 or TRBD2 may fit D (6 bases each). CDR1 SGHDT and CDR2 YYEEEE come from the germline V gene. V lost 3 bases and J lost 4, with 16 bases in between. The CDR3 consists of 15 residues. CDR3 protein: CASSSRGWGRETQYF. The CDR3 nucleotides are TGTGCCAGCAGCTCGCGGGGTTGGGGGCGAGAGACCCAGTACTTC.

The chain carries TRBV2 and TRBJ2-3, with TRBD2 identical over 11 bases. Germline V CDR1 and CDR2: SNHLY, FYNNEI. The V segment lost 4 bases and the J segment 4 bases; nucleotides outside the gene matches: 4. This CDR3 has 15 residues. The CDR3 nucleotides are TGTGCCAGCAGTGTAGCGGGAGGGATCGCAGATACGCAGTATTTT. It yields the protein CASSVAGGIADTQYF. The full variable domain, its missing parts supplied by reference TRBV2 and TRBJ2-3, is EPEVTQTPSHQVTQMGQEVILRCVPISNHLYFYWYRQILGQKVEFLVSFYNNEISEKSEIFDDQFSVERPDGSNFTLKIRSTKLEDSAMYFCASSVAGGIADTQYFGPGTRLTVL.

The J gene is TRBJ1-6, the V gene TRBV5-6; 8 positions match TRBD1. After removal of 0 bases from V and 9 bases from J, the junction contained 5 bases not matched to a gene. The CDR3 runs to 15 residues. In germline, CDR1 is SGHDT, CDR2 YYEEEE. Written as DNA, the CDR3 is TGTGCCAGCAGCTTGGCCAGGGGGCCGGTTTCACCCCTCCACTTT. Translating gives CASSLARGPVSPLHF. The full variable domain, its missing parts supplied by reference TRBV5-6 and TRBJ1-6, is DAGVTQSPTHLIKTRGQQVTLRCSPKSGHDTVSWYQQALGQGPQFIFQYYEEEERQRGNFPDRFSGHQFPNYSSELNVNALLLGDSALYLCASSLARGPVSPLHFGNGTRLTVT.

V and J are TRBV6-4 and TRBJ2-1; the D gene is possibly TRBD2 (6 bases). The CDR3 runs 13 residues. V lost 2 bases and J lost 6, with 8 bases in between. Per the germline V gene, CDR1 is MRHNA and CDR2 is SNTAGT. CDR3 amino acids: CASSDRGSNEQFF. The DNA of the CDR3 is TGTGCCAGCAGTGACCGGGGGAGCAATGAGCAGTTCTTC.

The rearrangement joins TRBV6-1 to TRBJ1-3; D gene unclear. With 1 base removed from V and 1 base from J, the gap between germline ends came to 11 bases. The CDR3 has 16 residues. From germline, CDR1 is MNHNS and CDR2 SASEGT. This CDR3 is CASSEGLGRSGNTIYF. In DNA form, the CDR3 reads TGTGCCAGCAGTGAAGGCCTAGGGCGTTCTGGAAACACCATATATTTT.

The V gene is TRBV6-5, the J gene TRBJ2-7, with D perhaps matching TRBD2 (6 bases). There are 14 residues in the CDR3. Trimming cost V 2 bases and J 5 bases, with 13 bases left between them. From germline, CDR1 is MNHEY and CDR2 SVGAGI. The CDR3 spells CASSYGSGEDEQYF. The CDR3 bases are TGTGCCAGCAGTTACGGATCGGGGGAGGACGAGCAGTACTTC.

This clone occurred once. This rearrangement joins TRBV7-6 to TRBJ1-6; no clear D. Trimming pared 2 bases from V and 6 bases from J, leaving 14 bases between. CDR3 length equals 16 residues. Germline CDR1 SGHVS, CDR2 FNYEAQ. The CDR3 DNA is TGTGCCAGCAGCTTACTCCCACTGCAGAGTAATTCACCCCTCCACTTT. Translation: CASSLLPLQSNSPLHF.

This chain links TRBV5-1 with TRBJ2-6, with D perhaps matching TRBD2 (5 bases). CDR1 is SGHRS and CDR2 is YFSETQ in the germline V gene. CDR3 length: 15 amino acids. Trimming pared 2 bases from V and 3 bases from J, leaving 9 bases between. CDR3 bases: TGCGCCAGCAGCTTACGGGGTGGTGGGGCCAACGTCCTGACTTTC. Its translation is CASSLRGGGANVLTF.

The V and J genes are TRBV14 and TRBJ1-2; no definite D call. Looked up from germline, CDR1 is SGHDN and CDR2 is FVKESK. This CDR3 has 15 amino acids. V lost 3 bases and J 4 bases, leaving 15 bases between the germline ends. CDR3 sequence (DNA): TGTGCCAGCAGCCATGCCCCGGGTTTTGGCTATGGCTACACCTTC. Translation: CASSHAPGFGYGYTF.

This chain uses TRBV4-3 with TRBJ1-2; weak D call: TRBD1 (5 bases). CDR1 is LGHNA, CDR2 YSLEER, per germline. The CDR3 runs 16 residues. Trimming removed 4 bases from V and 2 bases from J, with 17 bases in between. This chain's CDR3 is CASSPRTPSGNYGYTF. The CDR3 coding sequence is TGCGCCAGCAGCCCGCGGACACCTTCGGGAAACTATGGCTACACCTTC.

V usage is TRBV4-2 and J usage is TRBJ2-5; no clear D gene. Trimming pared 1 base from V and 1 base from J, leaving 7 bases between. This CDR3 is 14 amino acids long. Germline V gene data show CDR1 as LGHNA and CDR2 as YNFKEQ. The CDR3 loop is CASSQGFGQETQYF. In nucleotides, the CDR3 is TGTGCCAGCAGCCAAGGGTTTGGCCAAGAGACCCAGTACTTC.

The chain combines TRBV7-3 with TRBJ2-1; 13 bases line up with TRBD2. The V gene's germline CDR1 is SGHTA and CDR2 FQGTGA. The CDR3 covers 15 residues. The ends lost 0 bases at V and 12 bases at J; junction bases unmatched: 5. CDR3 nucleotides: TGTGCCAGCAGCTTAACCGGGGGACTAGCGGGAAGGCAGTTCTTC. It codes for CASSLTGGLAGRQFF.

This sequence joins TRBV2 and TRBJ2-5; 14 bases fit TRBD2. Trimming at V came to 10 bases and at J to 9 bases, leaving 7 bases not matched to a gene. CDR3 length: 13 amino acids. Germline V gives CDR1 SNHLY, CDR2 FYNNEI. CDR3 bases: TGTGCCACGAAAGGGACTAGCGGGAGTCCCCAGTACTTC. It is translated as CATKGTSGSPQYF.

This chain joins TRBV27 and TRBJ1-1, with a weak D call TRBD1 (6 bases). CDR1 and CDR2 (germline): MNHEY, SMNVEV (reference sequence). The ends were cut back, 10 bases at V and 3 bases at J, with 12 bases in the middle. The CDR3 totals 12 residues. CDR3 nucleotides: TGTGCCACCTGGACAGTGTACACTGAAGCTTTCTTT. It specifies CATWTVYTEAFF.

This clone was seen a few times. The chain combines TRBV2 with TRBJ2-1, with 14 bases fitting TRBD2. The CDR3 extends over 14 amino acids. V was pared by 6 bases and J by 8 bases, with 3 bases of the junction left unmatched. Germline V CDR1 and CDR2: SNHLY, FYNNEI. The chain's CDR3 is CASRGTSGSDEQFF. Here the CDR3 DNA reads TGTGCCAGCAGGGGGACTAGCGGGAGTGATGAGCAGTTCTTC.